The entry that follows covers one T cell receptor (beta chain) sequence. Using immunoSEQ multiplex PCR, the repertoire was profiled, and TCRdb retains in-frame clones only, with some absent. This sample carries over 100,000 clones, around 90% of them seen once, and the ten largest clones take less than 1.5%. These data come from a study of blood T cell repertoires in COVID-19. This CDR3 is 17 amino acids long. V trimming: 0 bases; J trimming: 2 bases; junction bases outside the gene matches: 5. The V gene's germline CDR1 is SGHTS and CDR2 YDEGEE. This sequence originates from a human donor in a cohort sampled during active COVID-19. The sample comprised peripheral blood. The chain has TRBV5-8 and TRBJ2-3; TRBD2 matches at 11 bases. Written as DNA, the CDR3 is TGTGCCAGCAGCTTGGCAGGGACTAGCGGCTACACAGATACGCAGTATTTT. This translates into CASSLAGTSGYTDTQYF.